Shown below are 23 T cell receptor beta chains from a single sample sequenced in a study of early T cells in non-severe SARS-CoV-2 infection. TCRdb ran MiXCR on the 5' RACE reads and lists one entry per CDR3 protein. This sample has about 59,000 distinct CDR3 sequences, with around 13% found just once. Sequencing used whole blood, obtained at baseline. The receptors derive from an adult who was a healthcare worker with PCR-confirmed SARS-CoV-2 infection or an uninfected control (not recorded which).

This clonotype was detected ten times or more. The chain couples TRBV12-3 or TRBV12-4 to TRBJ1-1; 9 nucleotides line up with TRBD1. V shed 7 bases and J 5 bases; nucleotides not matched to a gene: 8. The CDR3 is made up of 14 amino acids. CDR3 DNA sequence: TGTGCCAGCATCACCGGGACAGGGAGTACTGAAGCTTTCTTT. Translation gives CASITGTGSTEAFF.

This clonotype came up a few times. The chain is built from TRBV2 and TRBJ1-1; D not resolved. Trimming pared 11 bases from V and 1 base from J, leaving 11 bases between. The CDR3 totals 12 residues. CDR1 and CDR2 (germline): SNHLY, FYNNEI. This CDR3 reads CASALQNTEAFF. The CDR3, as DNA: TGTGCCTCCGCACTCCAGAACACTGAAGCTTTCTTT.

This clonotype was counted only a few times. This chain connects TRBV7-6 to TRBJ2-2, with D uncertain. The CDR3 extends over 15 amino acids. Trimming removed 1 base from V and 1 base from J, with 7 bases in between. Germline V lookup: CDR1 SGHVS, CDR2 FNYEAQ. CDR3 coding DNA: TGTGCCAGCAGCTTAGTTAGCTTGAACACCGGGGAGCTGTTTTTT. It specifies CASSLVSLNTGELFF.

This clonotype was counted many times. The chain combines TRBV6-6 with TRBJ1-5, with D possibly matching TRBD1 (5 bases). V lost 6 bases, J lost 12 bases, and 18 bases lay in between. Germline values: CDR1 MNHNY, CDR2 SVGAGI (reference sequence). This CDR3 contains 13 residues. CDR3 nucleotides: TGTGCCAGCAGAACCCCAGGGTCGATTCGCCAGCATTTT. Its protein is CASRTPGSIRQHF.

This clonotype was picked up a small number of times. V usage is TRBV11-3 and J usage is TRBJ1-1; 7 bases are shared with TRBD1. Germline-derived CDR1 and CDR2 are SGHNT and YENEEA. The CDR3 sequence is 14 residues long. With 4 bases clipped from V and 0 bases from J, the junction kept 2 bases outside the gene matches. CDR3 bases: TGTGCCAGCAGCTCACAGGGGATGAACACTGAAGCTTTCTTT. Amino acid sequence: CASSSQGMNTEAFF.

The CDR3 is CASSFRGGTDTQYF. As DNA, the CDR3 is TGTGCCAGCAGCTTTCGCGGGGGCACAGATACGCAGTATTTT. V usage is TRBV7-2 and J usage is TRBJ2-3, with D maybe TRBD2 (6 bases). CDR3 length equals 14 residues. V dropped 3 bases and J dropped 1 base, with 8 bases sitting between them. CDR1 is SGHTA, CDR2 FQGNSA, per germline. The variable domain in full, completed from reference TRBV7-2 and TRBJ2-3, reads GAGVSQSPSNKVTEKGKDVELRCDPISGHTALYWYRQSLGQGLEFLIYFQGNSAPDKSGLPSDRFSAERTGGSVSTLTIQRTQQEDSAVYLCASSFRGGTDTQYFGPGTRLTVL.

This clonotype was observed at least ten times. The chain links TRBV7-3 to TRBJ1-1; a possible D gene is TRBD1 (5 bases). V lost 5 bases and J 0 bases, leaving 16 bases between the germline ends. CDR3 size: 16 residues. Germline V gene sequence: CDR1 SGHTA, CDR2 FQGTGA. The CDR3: CASSPNLEGLNTEAFF. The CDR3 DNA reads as TGTGCCAGCAGCCCCAACTTGGAGGGACTGAACACTGAAGCTTTCTTT.

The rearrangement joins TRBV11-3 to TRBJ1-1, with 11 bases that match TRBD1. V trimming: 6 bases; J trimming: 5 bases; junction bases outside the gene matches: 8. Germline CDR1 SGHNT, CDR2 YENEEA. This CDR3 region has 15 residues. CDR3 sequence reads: CASSPIGTGGTEAFF. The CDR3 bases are TGTGCCAGCAGTCCCATTGGGACAGGGGGAACTGAAGCTTTCTTT.

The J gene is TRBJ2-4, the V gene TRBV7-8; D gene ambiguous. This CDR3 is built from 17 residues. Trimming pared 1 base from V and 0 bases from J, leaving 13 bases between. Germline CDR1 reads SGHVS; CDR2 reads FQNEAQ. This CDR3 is CASSLDPQTIAKNIQYF. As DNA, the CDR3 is TGTGCCAGCAGCTTAGATCCCCAAACCATAGCCAAAAACATTCAGTACTTC.

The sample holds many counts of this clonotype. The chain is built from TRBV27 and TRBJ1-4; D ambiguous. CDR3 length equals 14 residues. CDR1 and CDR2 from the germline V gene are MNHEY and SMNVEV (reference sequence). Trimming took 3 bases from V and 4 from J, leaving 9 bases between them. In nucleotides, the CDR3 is TGTGCCAGCAGTTTCCAGTGGGGTAATGAAAAACTGTTTTTT. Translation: CASSFQWGNEKLFF.

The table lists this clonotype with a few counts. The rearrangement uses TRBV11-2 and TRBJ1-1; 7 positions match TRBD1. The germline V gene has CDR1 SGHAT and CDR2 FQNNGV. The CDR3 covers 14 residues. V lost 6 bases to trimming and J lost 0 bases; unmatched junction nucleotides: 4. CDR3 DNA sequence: TGTGCCAGCAGAAGGGGGCGGATGAACACTGAAGCTTTCTTT. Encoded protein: CASRRGRMNTEAFF.

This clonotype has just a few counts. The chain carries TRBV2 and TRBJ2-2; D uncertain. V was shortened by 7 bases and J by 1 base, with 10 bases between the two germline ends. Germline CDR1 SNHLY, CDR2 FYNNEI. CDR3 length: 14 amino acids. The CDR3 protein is CASTREQNTGELFF. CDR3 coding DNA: TGTGCCAGCACCCGCGAGCAGAACACCGGGGAGCTGTTTTTT.

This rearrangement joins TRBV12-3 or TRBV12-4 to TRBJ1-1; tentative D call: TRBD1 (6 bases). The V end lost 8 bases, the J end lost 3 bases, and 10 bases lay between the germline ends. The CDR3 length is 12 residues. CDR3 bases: TGTGCCAGCGGAACAGGGTACACTGAAGCTTTCTTT. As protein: CASGTGYTEAFF.

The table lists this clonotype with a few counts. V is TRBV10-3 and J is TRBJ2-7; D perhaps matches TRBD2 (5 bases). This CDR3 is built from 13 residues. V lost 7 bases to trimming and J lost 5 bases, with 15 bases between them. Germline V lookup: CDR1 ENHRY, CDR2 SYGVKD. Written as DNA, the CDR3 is TGTGCCATCAAGCTGGCCGGGAAGGACGAGCAGTACTTC. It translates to CAIKLAGKDEQYF.

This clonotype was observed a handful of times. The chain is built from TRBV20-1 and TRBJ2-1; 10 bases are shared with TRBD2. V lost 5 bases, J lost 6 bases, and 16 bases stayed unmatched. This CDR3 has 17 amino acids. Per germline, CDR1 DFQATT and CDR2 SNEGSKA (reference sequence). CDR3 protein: CSADGSQASGSFNEQFF. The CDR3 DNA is TGCAGTGCTGACGGCTCCCAAGCTAGCGGGAGCTTCAATGAGCAGTTCTTC.

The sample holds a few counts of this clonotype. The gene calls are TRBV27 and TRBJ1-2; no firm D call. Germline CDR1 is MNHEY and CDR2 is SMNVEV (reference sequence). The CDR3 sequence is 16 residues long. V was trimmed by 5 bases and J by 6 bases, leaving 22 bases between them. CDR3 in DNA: TGTGCCAGCAGTAACCCCGGACTTAATTTTCCTAATGGCTACACCTTC. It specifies CASSNPGLNFPNGYTF.

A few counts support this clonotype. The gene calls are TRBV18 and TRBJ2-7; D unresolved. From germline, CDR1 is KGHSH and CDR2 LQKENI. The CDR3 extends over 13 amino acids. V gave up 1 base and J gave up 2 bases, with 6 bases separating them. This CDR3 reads CASSPRPAYEQYF. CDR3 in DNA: TGTGCCAGCTCACCACGCCCGGCCTACGAGCAGTACTTC.

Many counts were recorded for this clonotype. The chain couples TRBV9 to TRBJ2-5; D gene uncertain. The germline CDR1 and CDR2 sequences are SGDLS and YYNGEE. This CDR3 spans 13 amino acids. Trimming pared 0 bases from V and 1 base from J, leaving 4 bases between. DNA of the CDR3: TGTGCCAGCAGCGTAGAAGGCCAAGAGACCCAGTACTTC. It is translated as CASSVEGQETQYF.

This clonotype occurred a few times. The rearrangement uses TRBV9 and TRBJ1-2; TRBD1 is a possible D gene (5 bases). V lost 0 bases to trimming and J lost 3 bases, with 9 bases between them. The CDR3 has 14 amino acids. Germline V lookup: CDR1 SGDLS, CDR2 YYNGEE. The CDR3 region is CASSVGMGHYGYTF. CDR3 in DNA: TGTGCCAGCAGCGTAGGCATGGGACACTATGGCTACACCTTC.

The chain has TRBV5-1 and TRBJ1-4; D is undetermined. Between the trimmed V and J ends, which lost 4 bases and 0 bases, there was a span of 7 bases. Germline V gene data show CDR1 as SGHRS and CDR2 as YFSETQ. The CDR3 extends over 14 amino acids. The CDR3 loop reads CASSHSATNEKLFF. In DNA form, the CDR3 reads TGCGCCAGCAGCCACTCTGCAACTAATGAAAAACTGTTTTTT.

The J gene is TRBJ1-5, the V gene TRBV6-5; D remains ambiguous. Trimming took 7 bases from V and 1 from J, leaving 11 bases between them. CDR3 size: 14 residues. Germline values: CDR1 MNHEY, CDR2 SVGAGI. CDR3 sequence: CASNRIQSNQPQHF. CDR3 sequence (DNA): TGTGCCAGCAACCGAATACAGAGCAATCAGCCCCAGCATTTT.

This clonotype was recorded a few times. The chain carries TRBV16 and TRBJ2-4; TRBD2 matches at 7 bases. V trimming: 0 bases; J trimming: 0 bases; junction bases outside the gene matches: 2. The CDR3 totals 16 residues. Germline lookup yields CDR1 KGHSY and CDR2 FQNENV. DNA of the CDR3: TGTGCCAGCAGCCAATCCACGGGGGGAGCCAAAAACATTCAGTACTTC. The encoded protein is CASSQSTGGAKNIQYF.

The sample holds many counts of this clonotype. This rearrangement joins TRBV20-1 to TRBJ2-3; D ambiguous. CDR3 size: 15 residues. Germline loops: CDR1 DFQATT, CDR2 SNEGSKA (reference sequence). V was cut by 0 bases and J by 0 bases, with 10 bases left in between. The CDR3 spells CSARDREKSTDTQYF. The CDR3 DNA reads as TGCAGTGCTAGAGATCGAGAGAAAAGCACAGATACGCAGTATTTT.